Sequencing of this T cell receptor (beta chain) was carried out in a study of blood T cell repertoires in COVID-19. At the level of the study: T cells, B-cell-depleted T cells, or PBMCs provided the cDNA or gDNA that served as material.

The data were produced by immunoSEQ multiplex PCR, yet TCRdb's version contains in-frame clones alone and is incomplete. Of some 250,000 clones listed, around four fifths were seen once; the top ten hold under 15%. V lost 2 bases, J lost 9 bases, and 11 bases stayed unmatched. Germline V gene sequence: CDR1 LGHNT, CDR2 FRNRAP. The CDR3 has 17 residues. Sequenced sample: peripheral blood. The sequence derives from a woman aged 55-69 years with active or convalescent COVID-19. The V gene is TRBV12-5, the J gene TRBJ2-1; 12 bases are shared with TRBD2. In DNA, the CDR3 is TGTGCTAGTGGTTTGCCCCCTAGCGGGGGGGCCTTTCGTGAGCAGTTCTTC. Translation: CASGLPPSGGAFREQFF.